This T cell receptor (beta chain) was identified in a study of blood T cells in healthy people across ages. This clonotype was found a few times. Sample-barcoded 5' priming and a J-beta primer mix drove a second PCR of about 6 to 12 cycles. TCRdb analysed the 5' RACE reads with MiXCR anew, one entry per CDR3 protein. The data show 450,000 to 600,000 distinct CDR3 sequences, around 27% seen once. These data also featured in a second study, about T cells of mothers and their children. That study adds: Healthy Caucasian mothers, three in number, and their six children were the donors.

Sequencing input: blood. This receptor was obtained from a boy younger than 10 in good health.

CDR3 amino acids: CASSISRGALSPDTQYF. The CDR3, as DNA: TGTGCCAGCAGCATCAGTCGAGGGGCTCTGTCCCCGGATACGCAGTATTTT. The chain joins TRBV7-2 to TRBJ2-3; possibly TRBD1 or TRBD2 for D (5 bases each). Trimming removed 5 bases at V and 6 bases at J, with 24 bases between. The length of the CDR3 is 17 residues. CDR1 SGHTA and CDR2 FQGNSA come from the germline V gene.